Described below is a single T cell receptor beta chain sequence and its context. This sample is part of a study of blood T cells in healthy people across ages. Together with a sample-barcoded 5' primer, a J-beta primer mix was included in a second PCR lasting about 6 to 11 cycles. TCRdb processed the 5' RACE reads anew with MiXCR; each CDR3 protein has one entry. The sample records approximately 960,000 distinct CDR3 sequences, roughly 28% being singletons. CDR3 length: 15 residues. The germline V gene has CDR1 MNHEY and CDR2 SVGEGT. This sample was shared with a second study, whose subject was T cells of mothers and their children.

The receptor was derived from a woman aged 40 to 50 in good health. Material: blood. This chain connects TRBV6-2 or TRBV6-3 to TRBJ2-5; 8 bases agree with TRBD2. The assigned J gene may be wrong: the sequence end matches TRBJ2-7 better. The CDR3 here is CASSYSSREVDEQYF. CDR3 nucleotide sequence: TGTGCCAGCAGTTACTCGTCGCGGGAGGTGGACGAGCAGTACTTC.